These 9 T cell receptor beta chains share one sample of origin, sequenced in a study of cytomegalovirus exposure and HLA in healthy donors. Both 60 Vbeta primers and 13 Jbeta primers went into the PCR. The data were produced by immunoSEQ multiplex PCR, yet TCRdb's version contains in-frame clones alone and is incomplete. The sample holds 45,000 to 65,000 clones, around three quarters seen once. The sequencing sample was made of PBMCs. These receptors all come from a woman aged 45-65 years in good health and CMV-seropositive.

V and J are TRBV9 and TRBJ1-2, with unresolved D. Germline-derived CDR1 and CDR2 are SGDLS and YYNGEE. The CDR3 is 11 residues long. V shed 4 bases and J shed 8 bases, with 9 bases lying between them. CDR3: CASSPGVGYTF. CDR3 bases: TGTGCCAGCAGCCCCGGGGTAGGCTACACCTTC.

This chain connects TRBV19 to TRBJ2-2, with D perhaps matching TRBD1 (6 bases). Germline V gene lookup returns CDR1 LNHDA and CDR2 SQIVND (reference sequence). Trimming removed 5 bases at V and 1 base at J, with 8 bases between. This CDR3 is 14 amino acids long. CDR3 sequence reads: CASSFRGNTGELFF. The CDR3 DNA reads as TGTGCCAGTAGTTTCAGGGGGAACACCGGGGAGCTGTTTTTT.

This clone was detected a few times. This rearrangement joins TRBV6-1 to TRBJ1-5; D uncertain. The germline V gene has CDR1 MNHNS and CDR2 SASEGT. The CDR3 consists of 12 residues. V lost 9 bases to trimming and J lost 6 bases, with 12 bases between them. The CDR3 spells CASFTGSQPQHF. The CDR3 nucleotides are TGTGCCAGTTTCACGGGGAGTCAGCCCCAGCATTTT.

This rearrangement joins TRBV27 to TRBJ2-3, with D maybe TRBD2 (6 bases). The germline V and J ends were trimmed by 8 bases and 2 bases, with 14 bases remaining between them. The CDR3 spans 14 residues. The germline V gene encodes CDR1 MNHEY and CDR2 SMNVEV (reference sequence). The CDR3 bases are TGTGCCAGCGGGGGGTTGGGTCCCACAGATACGCAGTATTTT. It is translated as CASGGLGPTDTQYF.

V and J are TRBV5-5 and TRBJ2-7; the D gene is possibly TRBD1 (6 bases). The CDR3 consists of 14 residues. V gave up 2 bases and J gave up 0 bases, with 9 bases separating them. The germline V gene encodes CDR1 SGHKS and CDR2 YYEKEE (reference sequence). The CDR3 DNA reads TGTGCCAGCAGCTTTAGGGGGAGCTCCTACGAGCAGTACTTC. It yields the protein CASSFRGSSYEQYF.

CDR3 residues: CASSLVGGLDRNPYEQYF. In DNA form, the CDR3 reads TGTGCCAGCAGCTTAGTCGGGGGGCTTGACCGAAATCCCTACGAGCAGTACTTC. The chain is built from TRBV7-9 and TRBJ2-7; a possible D gene is TRBD2 (7 bases). Germline loops: CDR1 SEHNR, CDR2 FQNEAQ (reference sequence). The CDR3 is 18 amino acids. Trimming took 1 base from V and 2 from J, leaving 21 bases between them.

This clone was seen only a few times. V and J are TRBV5-8 and TRBJ1-2; tentatively, D is TRBD1 (6 bases). V lost 6 bases and J lost 3, with 18 bases in between. The CDR3 loop spans 15 amino acids. Germline V gene lookup returns CDR1 SGHTS and CDR2 YDEGEE. The CDR3 bases are TGTGCCAGCATCACCTCCGGGACACCTTACTATGGCTACACCTTC. Protein: CASITSGTPYYGYTF.

The chain is built from TRBV28 and TRBJ2-5, with 12 nucleotides matching TRBD2. The V and J ends lost 5 bases and 8 bases, in that order; junction bases with no gene match: 6. The CDR3 consists of 14 residues. Germline CDR1 reads MDHEN; CDR2 reads SYDVKM. The CDR3 region is CASSPGLAGRTQYF. The CDR3 coding sequence is TGTGCCAGCAGTCCAGGACTAGCGGGGAGAACCCAGTACTTC.

This clone was counted only a few times. This chain connects TRBV30 to TRBJ1-2, with a weak D call TRBD1 (5 bases). V gave up 0 bases and J gave up 2 bases, with 7 bases separating them. The germline V gene has CDR1 GTSNPN and CDR2 SVGIG (reference sequence). The CDR3 is made up of 13 amino acids. The CDR3 reads CAWSVNRNYGYTF. CDR3 in DNA: TGTGCCTGGAGTGTAAACAGGAACTATGGCTACACCTTC.